The 19 T cell receptor beta chains below come from one sample, sequenced in a study of shared clonotypes between healthy human individuals. Sequenced by immunoSEQ multiplex PCR; TCRdb stores in-frame clones only, minus some. The sample has fewer than 850,000 clones; 90% are singletons. Sequencing was carried out using memory CD8+ T cells from PBMCs. Subset in this sample: CD45RO+ cells pooled with CCR7-negative TemRA cells. The receptors here all came from a man between 18 and 35 years old in good health. Some clones in this sample may be carry-over from other donors' samples.

This chain connects TRBV9 to TRBJ1-2; possible D gene TRBD1, 6 bases. V dropped 0 bases and J dropped 0 bases, with 9 bases sitting between them. The germline CDR1 and CDR2 sequences are SGDLS and YYNGEE. The CDR3 contains 15 residues. In DNA, the CDR3 is TGTGCCAGCAGCGTAGGACAGGCGACTAACTATGGCTACACCTTC. Its protein product is CASSVGQATNYGYTF. Using reference TRBV9 and TRBJ1-2 for the parts outside the CDR3, the full variable domain is DSGVTQTPKHLITATGQRVTLRCSPRSGDLSVYWYQQSLDQGLQFLIQYYNGEERAKGNILERFSAQQFPDLHSELNLSSLELGDSALYFCASSVGQATNYGYTFGSGTRLTVV.

The chain uses TRBV7-6 and TRBJ1-5; 7 bases match TRBD1. Germline-derived CDR1 and CDR2 are SGHVS and FNYEAQ. The ends lost 0 bases at V and 1 base at J; junction bases unmatched: 6. This CDR3 comprises 17 residues. The DNA of the CDR3 is TGTGCCAGCAGCTTAGCGGGGGGAGGGGGCAGCAATCAGCCCCAGCATTTT. Encoded protein: CASSLAGGGGSNQPQHF.

The V call is TRBV25-1, the J call TRBJ2-5; a weak D match, TRBD1 (6 bases). The V and J ends lost 1 base and 0 bases respectively, with 12 bases between them. The CDR3 loop spans 16 amino acids. The germline gives CDR1 MGHDK, CDR2 SYGVNS. CDR3 coding DNA: TGTGCCAGCAGTGAATGGGTAGGACAGAACCAAGAGACCCAGTACTTC. Translation gives CASSEWVGQNQETQYF.

The gene calls are TRBV13 and TRBJ2-1; 7 positions match TRBD2. With 5 bases clipped from V and 8 bases from J, the junction kept 6 bases outside the gene matches. The CDR3 spans 13 residues. Germline CDR1 is PRHDT and CDR2 is FYEKMQ (reference sequence). In nucleotides, the CDR3 is TGTGCCAGCAGCCCCGGGAGGCGAGATGAGCAGTTCTTC. It specifies CASSPGRRDEQFF.

The chain employs TRBV27 and TRBJ2-7; D unclear. The CDR3 has 11 amino acids. V dropped 8 bases and J dropped 0 bases, with 5 bases sitting between them. The germline gives CDR1 MNHEY, CDR2 SMNVEV (reference sequence). CDR3 DNA: TGTGCCAGCGGATACTCCTACGAGCAGTACTTC. The encoded protein is CASGYSYEQYF.

The V and J genes are TRBV28 and TRBJ2-1; D tentatively reads TRBD1 or TRBD2 (5 bases each). There are 16 residues in the CDR3. The V end lost 2 bases, the J end lost 0 bases, and 11 bases lay between the germline ends. From germline, CDR1 is MDHEN and CDR2 SYDVKM. CDR3 DNA: TGTGCCAGCAGTTTAATGCCGGGGCACTCCTACAATGAGCAGTTCTTC. Encoded protein: CASSLMPGHSYNEQFF.

The chain couples TRBV5-8 to TRBJ1-4; 12 bases agree with TRBD1. V was pared by 5 bases and J by 0 bases, with 8 bases of the junction left unmatched. In germline, CDR1 is SGHTS, CDR2 YDEGEE. The CDR3 consists of 18 residues. The CDR3 DNA reads as TGTGCCAGCAGGCCGAGGGACAGGGGGCCCGCAACTAATGAAAAACTGTTTTTT. It encodes CASRPRDRGPATNEKLFF.

The DNA of the CDR3 is TGTGCCAGCAGCTCTCTCCGGGTTGACTATGGCTACACCTTC. Its translation is CASSSLRVDYGYTF. The V call is TRBV7-3, the J call TRBJ1-2; unclear D gene. This CDR3 has 14 residues. V lost 4 bases and J 3 bases, leaving 12 bases between the germline ends. Per the germline V gene, CDR1 is SGHTA and CDR2 is FQGTGA.

The rearrangement links TRBV7-2 to TRBJ2-1; perhaps TRBD2 as D (5 bases). This CDR3 is built from 16 residues. Germline V gene data show CDR1 as SGHTA and CDR2 as FQGNSA. The V end lost 4 bases, the J end lost 2 bases, and 15 bases lay between the germline ends. CDR3: CASSSYSGIPYNEQFF. Here the CDR3 DNA reads TGTGCCAGCAGCTCTTACTCGGGGATACCCTACAATGAGCAGTTCTTC. Full variable domain (missing parts from reference TRBV7-2 and TRBJ2-1): GAGVSQSPSNKVTEKGKDVELRCDPISGHTALYWYRQSLGQGLEFLIYFQGNSAPDKSGLPSDRFSAERTGGSVSTLTIQRTQQEDSAVYLCASSSYSGIPYNEQFFGPGTRLTVL.

This clone was picked up a small number of times. V gene TRBV9 combines with J gene TRBJ1-3; D not certain. V gave up 0 bases and J gave up 8 bases, with 12 bases separating them. The CDR3 runs to 14 residues. The germline V gene encodes CDR1 SGDLS and CDR2 YYNGEE. DNA of the CDR3: TGTGCCAGCAGCGTAGTCCCAGTCGCGGACACCATATATTTT. As protein: CASSVVPVADTIYF.

This rearrangement joins TRBV7-9 to TRBJ1-3; no definite D call. V was pared by 5 bases and J by 0 bases, with 14 bases between. Germline V lookup: CDR1 SEHNR, CDR2 FQNEAQ (reference sequence). CDR3 size: 16 residues. CDR3 amino acids: CASSEETIRSGNTIYF. For the CDR3, the DNA is TGTGCCAGCAGCGAAGAGACGATCCGCTCTGGAAACACCATATATTTT.

The chain has TRBV29-1 and TRBJ2-1; no reliable D call. The CDR3 spans 13 residues. V was clipped by 0 bases and J by 4 bases, with 7 bases between them. CDR1 is SQVTM and CDR2 is ANQGSEA in the germline V gene. CDR3 sequence: CSVEERTYNEQFF. DNA for the CDR3: TGCAGCGTTGAAGAAAGAACTTACAATGAGCAGTTCTTC.

This sequence joins TRBV5-1 and TRBJ1-5, with 10 bases aligning to TRBD1. With 2 bases clipped from V and 3 bases from J, the junction kept 2 bases outside the gene matches. The CDR3 spans 15 residues. Germline CDR1 is SGHRS and CDR2 is YFSETQ. In DNA, the CDR3 is TGCGCCAGCAGCTTAGGGACAGGGGACAATCAGCCCCAGCATTTT. Protein sequence: CASSLGTGDNQPQHF. The full variable domain, with the rest looked up from reference TRBV5-1 and TRBJ1-5, is KAGVTQTPRYLIKTRGQQVTLSCSPISGHRSVSWYQQTPGQGLQFLFEYFSETQRNKGNFPGRFSGRQFSNSRSEMNVSTLELGDSALYLCASSLGTGDNQPQHFGDGTRLSIL.

This clone was seen only a few times. The chain is built from TRBV2 and TRBJ1-5; the match to TRBD1 covers 9 bases. The V gene's germline CDR1 is SNHLY and CDR2 FYNNEI. The CDR3 is made up of 16 amino acids. The V segment lost 5 bases and the J segment 2 bases; nucleotides outside the gene matches: 7. The CDR3 nucleotides are TGTGCCAGCAGTAATCCGGGACAGGGTGGCAATCAGCCCCAGCATTTT. It is translated as CASSNPGQGGNQPQHF.

The chain recombines TRBV6-5 with TRBJ2-7; D remains unclear. V was shortened by 10 bases and J by 6 bases, with 16 bases between the two germline ends. The CDR3 spans 12 residues. CDR1 MNHEY and CDR2 SVGAGI come from the germline V gene. The CDR3 bases are TGTGCCACCTCTAACGAGTGGGGCGAGCAGTACTTC. This encodes CATSNEWGEQYF.

This sequence joins TRBV7-9 and TRBJ1-1, with TRBD1 identical over 8 bases. This CDR3 is built from 13 residues. The V gene's germline CDR1 is SEHNR and CDR2 FQNEAQ (reference sequence). After removal of 5 bases from V and 4 bases from J, the junction contained 3 bases not matched to a gene. The CDR3 nucleotides are TGTGCCAGCAGCCCGGACAGGGCCACTGAAGCTTTCTTT. Translating gives CASSPDRATEAFF.

The chain couples TRBV5-1 to TRBJ2-7; the match to TRBD1 covers 7 bases. Germline V lookup: CDR1 SGHRS, CDR2 YFSETQ. V shed 0 bases, J shed 6 bases, and the junction held 6 bases outside the gene matches. This CDR3 spans 14 amino acids. CDR3 sequence (DNA): TGCGCCAGCAGCTTGGAGGACAGGAAGAGCGAGCAGTACTTC. This translates into CASSLEDRKSEQYF.

The CDR3 sequence is CASSLIWGRNQPQHF. CDR3 nucleotide sequence: TGTGCCAGCAGTTTAATTTGGGGACGCAATCAGCCCCAGCATTTT. This chain connects TRBV27 to TRBJ1-5; D is possibly TRBD1 (5 bases). The length of the CDR3 is 15 residues. Germline values: CDR1 MNHEY, CDR2 SMNVEV (reference sequence). Trimming shortened V by 2 bases and J by 2 bases, and 10 bases separated the two germline ends.

The rearrangement links TRBV9 to TRBJ2-7; 8 positions match TRBD2. CDR3 length: 16 residues. The V gene end was trimmed by 0 bases and the J gene end by 2 bases; junction bases not matched to a gene: 7. Germline loops: CDR1 SGDLS, CDR2 YYNGEE. DNA of the CDR3: TGTGCCAGCAGCGTAGAGGGGTCGGGAGGGCCCTACGAGCAGTACTTC. This gives the protein CASSVEGSGGPYEQYF.